A selection of T cell receptor beta chains follows, all from one sample in a study of blood T cell repertoires in COVID-19. The data were produced by immunoSEQ multiplex PCR, yet TCRdb's version contains in-frame clones alone and is incomplete. The repertoire has roughly 78,000 clones, 80% to 90% of them found once; the top ten carry about 0.6%. The material sequenced was peripheral blood. The receptors derive from a man aged 55 to 70 with acute or convalescent COVID-19. CDR3s include the opening cysteine and the closing phenylalanine or tryptophan. A D gene is named only where the DNA matches it firmly. Clone size is not always given. Where it is, it says once, few, many or a class for expanded clones.

clone size	D gene	CDR3 length	V gene	J gene	CDR3 DNA	CDR3 protein
.	.	15	TRBV9	TRBJ1-1	TGTGCCAGCAGCCCTAGTCAGGGTAGAAACACTGAAGCTTTCTTT	CASSPSQGRNTEAFF
.	.	14	TRBV3-1/TRBV3-2	TRBJ1-2	TGTGCCAGCAGCCAAGTTGGGGCATTCGTTGGCTACACCTTC	CASSQVGAFVGYTF
.	TRBD1	15	TRBV5-1	TRBJ1-1	TGCGCCAGCAGCTTGGAGAGGGGGCTTAACACTGAAGCTTTCTTT	CASSLERGLNTEAFF
.	TRBD1	17	TRBV5-1	TRBJ1-1	TGCGCCAGCAGTCTATCCGGGACAGGACCTCTGAACACTGAAGCTTTCTTT	CASSLSGTGPLNTEAFF
.	.	14	TRBV11-2	TRBJ2-5	TGTGCCAGCAGCTACAGACTAGGGCAAGAGACCCAGTACTTC	CASSYRLGQETQYF
.	.	16	TRBV5-1	TRBJ2-1	TGCGCCAGCAGCTTGGTGTTGGCAGGGTCCTACAATGAGCAGTTCTTC	CASSLVLAGSYNEQFF
few	TRBD1	16	TRBV5-1	TRBJ1-6	TGCGCCAGCAGCTACAACCAACGGGACAGCAATTCACCCCTCCACTTT	CASSYNQRDSNSPLHF
once	TRBD2	19	TRBV7-9	TRBJ2-5	TGTGCCAGCAGCTTAGCTAGGACTAGCGGGAGATCTTACCAAGAGACCCAGTACTTC	CASSLARTSGRSYQETQYF
.	TRBD1	13	TRBV9	TRBJ1-1	TGTGCCAGCAGCGTGACAGGGTCGACTGAAGCTTTCTTT	CASSVTGSTEAFF
.	TRBD1	15	TRBV4-1	TRBJ2-2	TGCGCCAGCAGAGAGGACAGGAGTAACACCGGGGAGCTGTTTTTT	CASREDRSNTGELFF
.	.	13	TRBV11-2	TRBJ1-3	TGTGCCAGCAGCCGGGACATTGGAAACACCATATATTTT	CASSRDIGNTIYF
.	.	13	TRBV10-3	TRBJ1-5	TGTGCCATCAGTGTACAAGGGGAACAGCCCCAGCATTTT	CAISVQGEQPQHF
.	.	14	TRBV20-1	TRBJ2-3	TGCAGTGCTAGTCGGGGCGGGATTGTAGATACGCAGTATTTT	CSASRGGIVDTQYF
.	.	13	TRBV5-4	TRBJ2-5	TGTGCCAGCAGCTTGACAGGGATAGAGACCCAGTACTTC	CASSLTGIETQYF
.	.	14	TRBV7-9	TRBJ1-1	TGTGCCAGCAGCTTAGAGACAGGGAACACTGAAGCTTTCTTT	CASSLETGNTEAFF